Presented here are 25 T cell receptor beta chains from one specimen sequenced in a study of T cell repertoires in cytomegalovirus infection. TCRdb itself ran the reads through MiXCR, one entry per CDR3 protein. The sample records some 440,000 distinct CDR3 sequences, approximately 31% being singletons. The specimen sequenced was PBMCs. These receptors came from a human donor in good health (CMV status not recorded). Some clones in this sample may be carry-over from other donors' samples.

In its sample, this clonotype was seen many times. V and J are TRBV7-2 and TRBJ2-2; 9 nucleotides agree with TRBD2. Per germline, CDR1 SGHTA and CDR2 FQGNSA. The CDR3 loop spans 18 amino acids. Trimming removed 4 bases from V and 0 bases from J; junction bases left unmatched: 9. This CDR3 reads CASSWVSSGGPNTGELFF. The CDR3 bases are TGTGCCAGCAGCTGGGTCTCCAGCGGGGGGCCGAACACCGGGGAGCTGTTTTTT.

This clonotype came up a few times. The V and J genes are TRBV6-1 and TRBJ2-3; 9 bases match TRBD2. The CDR3 runs 16 residues. With 5 bases clipped from V and 0 bases from J, the junction kept 6 bases outside the gene matches. The V gene's germline CDR1 is MNHNS and CDR2 SASEGT. DNA for the CDR3: TGTGCCAGCAGTCCCCTAGCGGGAACTAGCACAGATACGCAGTATTTT. Translated, it gives CASSPLAGTSTDTQYF.

The rearrangement uses TRBV4-2 and TRBJ1-3; D remains ambiguous. The CDR3 spans 14 residues. Trimming cost V 8 bases and J 4 bases, with 15 bases left between them. Germline V gene lookup returns CDR1 LGHNA and CDR2 YNFKEQ. CDR3: CASRYGDEGNTIYF. The DNA for the CDR3 is TGTGCCAGCCGATACGGGGATGAGGGAAACACCATATATTTT.

This clonotype was found a few times. V is TRBV28 and J is TRBJ2-5; 7 bases are shared with TRBD1. Unmatched junction bases numbered 10, after V lost 5 bases and J lost 1 base. Germline V gene data show CDR1 as MDHEN and CDR2 as SYDVKM. CDR3 length: 16 amino acids. CDR3 DNA: TGTGCCAGCAGTACCCTGAAGGACAGGCTCCAAGAGACCCAGTACTTC. Residues: CASSTLKDRLQETQYF.

This clonotype was counted between two and nine times. J is TRBJ1-5 and V is TRBV19; 10 nucleotides match TRBD1. The CDR3 has 19 residues. Trimming removed 4 bases from V and 2 bases from J; junction bases left unmatched: 14. Germline V lookup: CDR1 LNHDA, CDR2 SQIVND (reference sequence). The CDR3: CASSTVPGQGSMGNQPQHF. CDR3 bases: TGTGCCAGTAGTACCGTACCGGGACAGGGGTCTATGGGCAATCAGCCCCAGCATTTT.

This clonotype was observed a handful of times. The rearrangement uses TRBV7-6 and TRBJ2-7; D possibly corresponds to TRBD2 (5 bases). The germline V gene encodes CDR1 SGHVS and CDR2 FNYEAQ. The CDR3 has 12 amino acids. V lost 5 bases to trimming and J lost 8 bases, with 13 bases between them. The CDR3 DNA reads as TGTGCCAGCAGCCAGCGGTCCCTTCAGCAGTACTTC. This gives the protein CASSQRSLQQYF.

This clonotype was seen a few times. The chain is built from TRBV5-6 and TRBJ1-5; tentatively, D is TRBD1 (6 bases). The germline V gene encodes CDR1 SGHDT and CDR2 YYEEEE. V was shortened by 4 bases and J by 2 bases, with 25 bases between the two germline ends. The CDR3 consists of 19 residues. The CDR3 is CASSRGGPLLNYGNQPQHF. DNA for the CDR3: TGTGCCAGCAGCCGGGGGGGGCCCCTTCTAAACTATGGCAATCAGCCCCAGCATTTT.

This clonotype was found a few times. The rearrangement joins TRBV25-1 to TRBJ1-2, with 9 bases matching TRBD1. This CDR3 spans 12 amino acids. In germline, CDR1 is MGHDK, CDR2 SYGVNS. J gave up 5 bases and V 6 bases, and 1 base lay outside the gene matches. CDR3 coding DNA: TGTGCCAGCAGGACAGGGGGTTATGGCTACACCTTC. Translated, it gives CASRTGGYGYTF.

This clonotype was seen only a few times. The chain couples TRBV20-1 to TRBJ2-1; D is uncertain. CDR3 length: 11 residues. V lost 7 bases, J lost 7 bases, and 11 bases lay in between. Germline CDR1 DFQATT, CDR2 SNEGSKA (reference sequence). The CDR3 here is CSVGQGNEQFF. In nucleotides, the CDR3 is TGCAGTGTGGGCCAAGGGAATGAGCAGTTCTTC.

This clonotype was observed a handful of times. This chain links TRBV7-6 with TRBJ1-2; maybe TRBD1 (5 bases). CDR1 and CDR2 (germline): SGHVS, FNYEAQ. V gave up 4 bases and J gave up 3 bases, with 18 bases separating them. This CDR3 contains 16 residues. The CDR3 loop reads CASSSLGARKDYGYTF. CDR3 DNA sequence: TGTGCCAGCAGCTCGCTTGGGGCCCGGAAGGACTATGGCTACACCTTC.

This clonotype showed up just a few times. CDR3 sequence: CSANGPAGWNNEQFF. In DNA form, the CDR3 reads TGCAGTGCTAATGGCCCTGCGGGGTGGAACAATGAGCAGTTCTTC. The J gene is TRBJ2-1, the V gene TRBV20-1; tentatively, D is TRBD2 (6 bases). The V gene lost 4 bases and the J gene lost 5 bases, with 18 bases spanning the gap. There are 15 residues in the CDR3. The germline V gene encodes CDR1 DFQATT and CDR2 SNEGSKA (reference sequence).

This clonotype has ten or more counts. The chain recombines TRBV7-2 with TRBJ1-2, with D maybe TRBD1 (5 bases). The CDR3 spans 17 residues. Deletions cut 2 bases from V and 3 bases from J, with 19 bases between. Germline V CDR1 and CDR2: SGHTA, FQGNSA. CDR3 sequence: CASSLSQGGSLHYGYTF. DNA for the CDR3: TGTGCCAGCAGCTTAAGTCAGGGAGGGTCCCTTCACTATGGCTACACCTTC. Drawing the rest from reference TRBV7-2 and TRBJ1-2, the complete variable domain is GAGVSQSPSNKVTEKGKDVELRCDPISGHTALYWYRQSLGQGLEFLIYFQGNSAPDKSGLPSDRFSAERTGGSVSTLTIQRTQQEDSAVYLCASSLSQGGSLHYGYTFGSGTRLTVV.

This clonotype was recorded a few times. The chain joins TRBV29-1 to TRBJ2-1; D may correspond to TRBD1 or TRBD2 (6 bases each). CDR1 and CDR2 (germline): SQVTM, ANQGSEA. With 4 bases removed from V and 2 bases from J, the gap between germline ends came to 12 bases. The CDR3 totals 14 residues. The CDR3: CSVAGGPTYNEQFF. The CDR3 DNA is TGCAGCGTTGCTGGGGGGCCGACCTACAATGAGCAGTTCTTC.

A note on this clonotype: The conserved final phenylalanine or tryptophan is absent from the CDR3, which likely points to a read error. The DNA is left out, because the CDR3 cannot be placed on it with certainty; the CDR3 is given as TCRdb lists it. The rearrangement links TRBV7-3 to TRBJ2-1. Per the germline V gene, CDR1 is SGHTA and CDR2 is FQGTGA. The CDR3 sequence runs 12 residues, both termini included. The CDR3 reads CASSLAGNEQLL.

The chain couples TRBV7-2 to TRBJ2-3, with D possibly TRBD2 on 6 matching bases. The CDR3 is 17 amino acids. CDR1 and CDR2 from the germline V gene are SGHTA and FQGNSA. Trimming cost V 8 bases and J 2 bases, with 23 bases left between them. Written as DNA, the CDR3 is TGTGCCAGCCACTTAAGAAGTTCGCGGGAACTCACAGATACGCAGTATTTT. Protein: CASHLRSSRELTDTQYF.

The sample holds a few counts of this clonotype. The chain uses TRBV4-1 and TRBJ2-5; the D gene is possibly TRBD2 (5 bases). Germline values: CDR1 MGHRA, CDR2 YSYEKL. Trimming removed 3 bases at V and 0 bases at J, with 20 bases between. The CDR3 contains 18 residues. The CDR3 coding sequence is TGCGCCAGCAGCCACCTCACTTCCTCGGGGTTTTACCAAGAGACCCAGTACTTC. As protein: CASSHLTSSGFYQETQYF.

For this clonotype: Just one base apart from a much larger clone, this may be a read error. This chain joins TRBV19 and TRBJ1-4, with D hard to call. The CDR3 runs 16 residues. CDR1 is LNHDA, CDR2 SQIVND, per germline (reference sequence). CDR3 region: CGSSLQRPTTNEKLFF. DNA of the CDR3: TGTGGCAGTAGCTTGCAGCGGCCCACAACTAATGAAAAACTGTTTTTT.

With respect to this clonotype: A junction boundary mismatches the germline segment, possibly from a read error. V usage is TRBV7-2 and J usage is TRBJ2-1; 7 bases are shared with TRBD2. CDR1 is SGHTA and CDR2 is FQGNSA in the germline V gene. The CDR3 covers 18 residues. This CDR3 reads CASSLETGTMGPYKEQLF. The CDR3, as DNA: TGTGCCAGCAGCTTAGAGACCGGGACTATGGGGCCATACAAGGAGCAGTTATTC.

V gene TRBV20-1 combines with J gene TRBJ1-5, with 9 nucleotides matching TRBD1. The trim removed 3 bases at V and 11 bases at J, leaving 14 bases unmatched. Germline V gene lookup returns CDR1 DFQATT and CDR2 SNEGSKA (reference sequence). This CDR3 is built from 15 residues. CDR3 residues: CSARDRGGEGGAQHF. The CDR3 DNA sequence: TGCAGTGCTAGGGACAGGGGAGGGGAGGGGGGGGCCCAGCATTTT.

This chain links TRBV28 with TRBJ2-3; tentatively, D is TRBD1 or TRBD2 (6 bases each). V gave up 1 base and J gave up 8 bases, with 19 bases separating them. CDR1 and CDR2 from the germline V gene are MDHEN and SYDVKM. This CDR3 has 16 amino acids. CDR3 amino acids: CASSLSGAISAGTQYF. CDR3 nucleotides: TGTGCCAGCAGTTTATCGGGGGCGATTTCTGCTGGTACGCAGTATTTT.

This chain connects TRBV27 to TRBJ2-7; perhaps TRBD1 as D (6 bases). The germline gives CDR1 MNHEY, CDR2 SMNVEV (reference sequence). CDR3 length equals 13 residues. The V end lost 2 bases, the J end lost 3 bases, and 8 bases lay between the germline ends. CDR3 residues: CASSLGQHYEQYF. CDR3 DNA sequence: TGTGCCAGCAGTTTAGGACAGCACTACGAGCAGTACTTC.

Regarding this clonotype: The junction differs from germline at one of its ends, possibly a read error. The genes are TRBV7-3 and TRBJ2-7; 9 nucleotides agree with TRBD1. Germline-derived CDR1 and CDR2 are SGHTA and FQGTGA. The CDR3 extends over 15 amino acids. The CDR3 is CSSSLTGGQGGEQYF. In DNA form, the CDR3 reads TGTTCCAGCAGCTTAACGGGGGGACAGGGTGGAGAGCAGTACTTC.

The table lists this clonotype with a count of one. One end of the junction fails to match germline, which may point to a read error. This chain links TRBV7-3 with TRBJ1-6, with TRBD1 identical over 8 bases. In germline, CDR1 is SGHTA, CDR2 FQGTGA. This CDR3 is built from 15 residues. The CDR3 sequence: CASSMTGERGSPHHF. For the CDR3, the DNA is TGTGCCAGCAGCATGACAGGGGAGAGAGGTTCACCCCACCACTTT.

The chain couples TRBV27 to TRBJ2-7; weak D call: TRBD1 (5 bases). Trimming removed 6 bases at V and 2 bases at J, with 14 bases between. The CDR3 sequence is 14 residues long. The V gene's germline CDR1 is MNHEY and CDR2 SMNVEV (reference sequence). The CDR3 reads CASSRVLSPYEQYF. CDR3 DNA sequence: TGTGCCAGCAGCAGGGTCCTAAGCCCCTACGAGCAGTACTTC.

This clonotype has only a few counts. CDR3: CASGWTMDRGTDEQFF. CDR3 DNA: TGTGCTAGTGGTTGGACCATGGACAGGGGCACCGATGAGCAGTTCTTC. J is TRBJ2-1 and V is TRBV12-5; TRBD1 aligns across 9 bases. Trimming took 4 bases from V and 8 from J; bases not matched to a gene: 12. Germline V CDR1 and CDR2: LGHNT, FRNRAP. This CDR3 is 16 amino acids long. Drawing the rest from reference TRBV12-5 and TRBJ2-1, the complete variable domain is DARVTQTPRHKVTEMGQEVTMRCQPILGHNTVFWYRQTMMQGLELLAYFRNRAPLDDSGMPKDRFSAEMPDATLATLKIQPSEPRDSAVYFCASGWTMDRGTDEQFFGPGTRLTVL.